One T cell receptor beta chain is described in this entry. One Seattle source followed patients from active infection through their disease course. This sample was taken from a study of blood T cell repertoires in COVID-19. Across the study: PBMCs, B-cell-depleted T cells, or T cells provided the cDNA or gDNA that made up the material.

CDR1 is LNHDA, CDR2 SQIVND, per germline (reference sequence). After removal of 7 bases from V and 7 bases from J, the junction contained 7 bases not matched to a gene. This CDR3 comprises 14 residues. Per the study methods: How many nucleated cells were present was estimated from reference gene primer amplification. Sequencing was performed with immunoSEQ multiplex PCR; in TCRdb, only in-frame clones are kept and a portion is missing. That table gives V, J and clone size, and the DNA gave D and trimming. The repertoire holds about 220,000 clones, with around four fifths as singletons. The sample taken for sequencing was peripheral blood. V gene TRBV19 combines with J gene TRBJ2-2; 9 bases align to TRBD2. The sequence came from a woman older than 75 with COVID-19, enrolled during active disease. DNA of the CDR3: TGTGCCAGTAAAGCGGGAGGAGTCTACGGGGAGCTGTTTTTT. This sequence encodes CASKAGGVYGELFF.